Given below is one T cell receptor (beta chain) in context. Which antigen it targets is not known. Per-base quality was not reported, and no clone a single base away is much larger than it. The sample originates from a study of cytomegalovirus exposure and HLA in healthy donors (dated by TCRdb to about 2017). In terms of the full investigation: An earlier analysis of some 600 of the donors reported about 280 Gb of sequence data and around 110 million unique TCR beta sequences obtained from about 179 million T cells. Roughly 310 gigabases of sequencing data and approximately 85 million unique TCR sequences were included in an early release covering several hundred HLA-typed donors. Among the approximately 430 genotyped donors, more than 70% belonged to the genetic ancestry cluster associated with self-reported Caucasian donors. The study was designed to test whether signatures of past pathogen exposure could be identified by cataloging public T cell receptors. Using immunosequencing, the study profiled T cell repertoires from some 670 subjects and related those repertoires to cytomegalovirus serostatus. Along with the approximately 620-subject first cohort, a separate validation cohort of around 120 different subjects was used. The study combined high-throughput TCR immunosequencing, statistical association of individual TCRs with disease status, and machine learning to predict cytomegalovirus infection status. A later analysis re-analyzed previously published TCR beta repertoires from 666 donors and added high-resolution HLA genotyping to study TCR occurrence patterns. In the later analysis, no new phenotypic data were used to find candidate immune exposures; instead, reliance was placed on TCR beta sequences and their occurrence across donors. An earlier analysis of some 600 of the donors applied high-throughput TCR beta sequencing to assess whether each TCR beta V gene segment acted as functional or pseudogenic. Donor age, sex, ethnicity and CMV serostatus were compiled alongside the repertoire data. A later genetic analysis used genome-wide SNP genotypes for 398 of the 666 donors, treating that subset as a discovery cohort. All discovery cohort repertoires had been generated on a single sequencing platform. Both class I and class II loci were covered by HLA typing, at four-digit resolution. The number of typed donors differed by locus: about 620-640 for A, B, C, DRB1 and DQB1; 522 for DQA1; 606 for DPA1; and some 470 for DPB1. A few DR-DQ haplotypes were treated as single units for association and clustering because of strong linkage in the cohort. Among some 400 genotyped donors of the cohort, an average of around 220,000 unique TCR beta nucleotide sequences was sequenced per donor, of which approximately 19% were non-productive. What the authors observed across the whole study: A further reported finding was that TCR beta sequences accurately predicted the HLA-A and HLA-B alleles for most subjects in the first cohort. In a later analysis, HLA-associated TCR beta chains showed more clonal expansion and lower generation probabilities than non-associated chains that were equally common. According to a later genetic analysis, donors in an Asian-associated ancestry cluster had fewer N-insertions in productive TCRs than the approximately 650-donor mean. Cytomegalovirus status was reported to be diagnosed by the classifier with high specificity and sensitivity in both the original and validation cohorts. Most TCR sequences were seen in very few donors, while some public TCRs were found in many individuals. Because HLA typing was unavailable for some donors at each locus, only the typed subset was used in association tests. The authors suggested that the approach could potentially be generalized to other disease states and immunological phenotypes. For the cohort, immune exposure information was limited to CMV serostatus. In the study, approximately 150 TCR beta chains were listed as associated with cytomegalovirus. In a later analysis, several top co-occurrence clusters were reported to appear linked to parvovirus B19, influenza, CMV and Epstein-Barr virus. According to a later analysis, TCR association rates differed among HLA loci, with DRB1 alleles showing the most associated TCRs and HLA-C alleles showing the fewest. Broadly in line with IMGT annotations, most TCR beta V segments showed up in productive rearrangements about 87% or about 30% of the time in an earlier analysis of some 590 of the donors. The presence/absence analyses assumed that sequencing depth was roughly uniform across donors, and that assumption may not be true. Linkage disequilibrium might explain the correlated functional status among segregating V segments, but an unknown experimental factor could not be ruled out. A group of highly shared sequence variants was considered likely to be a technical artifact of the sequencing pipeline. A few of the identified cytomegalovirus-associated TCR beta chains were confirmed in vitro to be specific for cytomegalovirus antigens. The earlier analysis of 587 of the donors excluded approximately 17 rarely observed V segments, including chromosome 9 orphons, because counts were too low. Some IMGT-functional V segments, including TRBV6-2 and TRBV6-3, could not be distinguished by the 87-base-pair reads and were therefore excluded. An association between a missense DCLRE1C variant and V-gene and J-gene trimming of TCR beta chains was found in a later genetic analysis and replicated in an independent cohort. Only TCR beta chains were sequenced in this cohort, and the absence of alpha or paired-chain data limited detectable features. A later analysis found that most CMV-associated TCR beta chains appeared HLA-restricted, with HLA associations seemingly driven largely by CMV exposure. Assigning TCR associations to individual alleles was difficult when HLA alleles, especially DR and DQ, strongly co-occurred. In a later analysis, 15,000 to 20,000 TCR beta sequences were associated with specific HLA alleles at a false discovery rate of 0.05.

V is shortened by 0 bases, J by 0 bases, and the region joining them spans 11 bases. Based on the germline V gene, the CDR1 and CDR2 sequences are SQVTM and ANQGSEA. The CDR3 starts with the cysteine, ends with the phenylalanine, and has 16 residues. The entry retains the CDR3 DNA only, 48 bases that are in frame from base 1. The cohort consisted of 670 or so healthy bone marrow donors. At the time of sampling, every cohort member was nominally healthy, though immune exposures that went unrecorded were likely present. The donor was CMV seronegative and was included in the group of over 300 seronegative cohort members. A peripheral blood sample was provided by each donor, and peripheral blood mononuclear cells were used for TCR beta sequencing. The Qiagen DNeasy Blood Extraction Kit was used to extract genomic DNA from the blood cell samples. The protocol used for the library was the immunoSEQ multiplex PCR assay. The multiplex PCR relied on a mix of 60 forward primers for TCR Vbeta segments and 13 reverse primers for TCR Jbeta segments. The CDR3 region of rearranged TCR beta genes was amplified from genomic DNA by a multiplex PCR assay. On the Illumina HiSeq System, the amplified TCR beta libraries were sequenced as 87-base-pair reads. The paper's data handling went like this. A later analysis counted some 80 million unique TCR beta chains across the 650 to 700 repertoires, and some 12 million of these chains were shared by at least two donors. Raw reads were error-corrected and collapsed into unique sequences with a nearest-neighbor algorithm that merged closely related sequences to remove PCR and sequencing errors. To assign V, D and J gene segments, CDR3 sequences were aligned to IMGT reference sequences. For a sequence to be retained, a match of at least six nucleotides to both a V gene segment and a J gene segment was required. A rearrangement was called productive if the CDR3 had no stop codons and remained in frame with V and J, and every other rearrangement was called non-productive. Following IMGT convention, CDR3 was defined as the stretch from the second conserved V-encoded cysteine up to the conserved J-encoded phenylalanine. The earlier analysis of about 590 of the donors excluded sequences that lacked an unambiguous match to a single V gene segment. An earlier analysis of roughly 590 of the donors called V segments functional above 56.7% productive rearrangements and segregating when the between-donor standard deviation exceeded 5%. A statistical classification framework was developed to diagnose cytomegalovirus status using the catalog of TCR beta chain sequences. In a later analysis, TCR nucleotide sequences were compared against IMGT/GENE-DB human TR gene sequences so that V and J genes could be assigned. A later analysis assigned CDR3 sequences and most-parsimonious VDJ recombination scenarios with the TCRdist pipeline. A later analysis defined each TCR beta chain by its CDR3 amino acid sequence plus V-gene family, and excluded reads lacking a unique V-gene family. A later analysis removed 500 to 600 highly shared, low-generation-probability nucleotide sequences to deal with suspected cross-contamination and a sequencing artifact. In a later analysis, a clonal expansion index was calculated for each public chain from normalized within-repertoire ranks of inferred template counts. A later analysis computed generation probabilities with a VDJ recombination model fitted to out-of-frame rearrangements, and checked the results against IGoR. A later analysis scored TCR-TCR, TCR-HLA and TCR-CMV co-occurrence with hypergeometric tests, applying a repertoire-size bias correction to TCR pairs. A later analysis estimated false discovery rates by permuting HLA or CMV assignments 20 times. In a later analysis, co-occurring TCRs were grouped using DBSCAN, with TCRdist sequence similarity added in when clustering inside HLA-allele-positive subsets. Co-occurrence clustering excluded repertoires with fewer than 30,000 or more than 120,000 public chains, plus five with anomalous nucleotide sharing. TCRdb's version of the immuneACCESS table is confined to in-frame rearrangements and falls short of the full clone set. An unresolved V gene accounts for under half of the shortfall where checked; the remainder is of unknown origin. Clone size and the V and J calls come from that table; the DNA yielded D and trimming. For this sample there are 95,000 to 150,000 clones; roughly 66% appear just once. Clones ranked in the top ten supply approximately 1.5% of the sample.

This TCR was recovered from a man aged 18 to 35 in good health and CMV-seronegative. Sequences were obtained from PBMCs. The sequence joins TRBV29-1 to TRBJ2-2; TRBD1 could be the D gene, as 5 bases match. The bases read TGCAGCGTTGAAGATCGCCAGGGTTCGAACACCGGGGAGCTGTTTTTT. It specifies CSVEDRQGSNTGELFF.